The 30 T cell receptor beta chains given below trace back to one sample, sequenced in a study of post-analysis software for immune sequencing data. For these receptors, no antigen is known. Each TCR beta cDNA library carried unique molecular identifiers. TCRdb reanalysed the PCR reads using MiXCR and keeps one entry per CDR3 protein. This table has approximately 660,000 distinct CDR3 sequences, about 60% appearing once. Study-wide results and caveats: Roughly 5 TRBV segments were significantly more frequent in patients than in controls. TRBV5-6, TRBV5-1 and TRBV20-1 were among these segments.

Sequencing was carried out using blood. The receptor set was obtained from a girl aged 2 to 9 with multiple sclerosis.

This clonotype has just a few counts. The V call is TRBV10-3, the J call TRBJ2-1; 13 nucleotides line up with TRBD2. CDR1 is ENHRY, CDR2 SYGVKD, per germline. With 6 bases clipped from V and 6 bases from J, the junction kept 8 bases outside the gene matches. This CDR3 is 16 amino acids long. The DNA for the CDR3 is TGTGCCATCAGCCACCCGGGACTAGCGGGGACCAATGAGCAGTTCTTC. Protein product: CAISHPGLAGTNEQFF.

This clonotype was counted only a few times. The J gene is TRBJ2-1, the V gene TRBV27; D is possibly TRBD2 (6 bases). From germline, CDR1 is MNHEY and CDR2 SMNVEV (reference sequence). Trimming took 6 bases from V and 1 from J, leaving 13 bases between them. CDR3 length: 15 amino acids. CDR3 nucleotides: TGTGCCAGCAGCGCTAGCGCCCCATCCTACAATGAGCAGTTCTTC. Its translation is CASSASAPSYNEQFF.

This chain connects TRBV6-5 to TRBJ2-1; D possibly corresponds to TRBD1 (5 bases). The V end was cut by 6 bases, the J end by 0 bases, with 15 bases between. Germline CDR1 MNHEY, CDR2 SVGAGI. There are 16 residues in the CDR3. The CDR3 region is CASSAPQGSSYNEQFF. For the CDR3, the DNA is TGTGCCAGCAGCGCTCCCCAGGGTTCCTCCTACAATGAGCAGTTCTTC.

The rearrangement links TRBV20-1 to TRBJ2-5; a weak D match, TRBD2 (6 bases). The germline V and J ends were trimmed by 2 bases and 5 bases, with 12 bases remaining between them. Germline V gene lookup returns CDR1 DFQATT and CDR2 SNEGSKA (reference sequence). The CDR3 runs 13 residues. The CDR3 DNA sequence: TGCAGTGCTAGATTAGCGGAGGTCGAGACCCAGTACTTC. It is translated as CSARLAEVETQYF.

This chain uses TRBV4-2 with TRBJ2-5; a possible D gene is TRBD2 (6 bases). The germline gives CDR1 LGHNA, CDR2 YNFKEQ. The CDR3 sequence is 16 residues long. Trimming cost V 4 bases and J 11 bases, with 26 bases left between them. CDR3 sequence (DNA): TGTGCCAGCAGCCCGTCGGGGGACGCCCGTATGGGGGAGCAGTACTTC. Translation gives CASSPSGDARMGEQYF.

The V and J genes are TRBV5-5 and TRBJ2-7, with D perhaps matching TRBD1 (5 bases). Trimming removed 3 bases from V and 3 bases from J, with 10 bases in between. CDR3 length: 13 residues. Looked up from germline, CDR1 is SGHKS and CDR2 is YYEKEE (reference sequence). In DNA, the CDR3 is TGTGCCAGCAGCTGGACACTCAGCTACGAGCAGTACTTC. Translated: CASSWTLSYEQYF.

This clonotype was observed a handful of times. The CDR3 reads CASSQQRGLAGGRDTQYF. The CDR3 DNA follows: TGCGCCAGCAGCCAACAACGGGGACTAGCGGGAGGAAGAGATACGCAGTATTTT. The chain joins TRBV4-1 to TRBJ2-3; TRBD2 aligns across 15 bases. The germline gives CDR1 MGHRA, CDR2 YSYEKL. V shed 2 bases, J shed 5 bases, and the junction held 8 bases outside the gene matches. The CDR3 has 18 amino acids.

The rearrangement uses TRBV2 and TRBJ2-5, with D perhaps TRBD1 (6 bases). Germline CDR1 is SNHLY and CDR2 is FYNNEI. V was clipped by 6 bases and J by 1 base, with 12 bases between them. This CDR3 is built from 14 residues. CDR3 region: CASRRTDLQETQYF. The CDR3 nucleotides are TGTGCCAGCAGGAGGACAGACCTCCAAGAGACCCAGTACTTC.

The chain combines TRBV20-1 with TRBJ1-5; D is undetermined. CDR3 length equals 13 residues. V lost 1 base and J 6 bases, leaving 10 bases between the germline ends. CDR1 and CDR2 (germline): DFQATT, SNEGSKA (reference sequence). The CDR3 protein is CSARGASGQPQHF. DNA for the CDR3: TGCAGTGCTAGAGGGGCCTCCGGTCAGCCCCAGCATTTT.

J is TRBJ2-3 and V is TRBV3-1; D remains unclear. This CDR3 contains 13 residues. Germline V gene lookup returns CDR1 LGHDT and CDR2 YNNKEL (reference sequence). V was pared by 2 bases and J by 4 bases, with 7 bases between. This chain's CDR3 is CASSQITSDTQYF. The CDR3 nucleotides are TGTGCCAGCAGCCAAATAACGTCAGATACGCAGTATTTT.

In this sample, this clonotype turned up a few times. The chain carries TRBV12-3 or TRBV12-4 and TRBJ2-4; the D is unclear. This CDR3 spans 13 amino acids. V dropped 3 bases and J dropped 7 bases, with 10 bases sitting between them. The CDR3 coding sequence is TGTGCCAGCAGTTTGGGTGATTTGAACATTCAGTACTTC. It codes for CASSLGDLNIQYF.

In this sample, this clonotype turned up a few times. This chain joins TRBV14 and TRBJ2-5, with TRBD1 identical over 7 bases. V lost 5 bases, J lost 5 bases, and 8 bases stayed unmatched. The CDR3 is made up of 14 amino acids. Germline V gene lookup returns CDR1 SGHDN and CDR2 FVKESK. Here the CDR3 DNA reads TGTGCCAGCAGCAGACAGGGAGAGAGCGAGACCCAGTACTTC. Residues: CASSRQGESETQYF.

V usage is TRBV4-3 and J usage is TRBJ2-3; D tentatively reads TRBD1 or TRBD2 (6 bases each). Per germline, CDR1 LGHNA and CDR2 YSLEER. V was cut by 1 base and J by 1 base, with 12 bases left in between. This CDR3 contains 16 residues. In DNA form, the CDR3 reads TGCGCCAGCAGCCAAGGAGGCCGGGGGCGCACAGATACGCAGTATTTT. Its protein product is CASSQGGRGRTDTQYF.

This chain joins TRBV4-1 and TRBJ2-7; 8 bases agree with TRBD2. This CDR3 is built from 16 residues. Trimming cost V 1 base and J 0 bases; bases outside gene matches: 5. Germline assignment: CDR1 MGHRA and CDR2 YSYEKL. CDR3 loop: CASSQAAGEYSYEQYF. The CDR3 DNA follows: TGCGCCAGCAGCCAAGCAGCGGGAGAATACTCCTACGAGCAGTACTTC.

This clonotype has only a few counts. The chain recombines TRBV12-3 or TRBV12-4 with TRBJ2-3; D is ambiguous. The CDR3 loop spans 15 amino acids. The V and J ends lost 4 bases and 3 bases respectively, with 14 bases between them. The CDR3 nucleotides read TGTGCCAGCAGTTCCAATTTGAAGCAAACAGATACGCAGTATTTT. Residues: CASSSNLKQTDTQYF.

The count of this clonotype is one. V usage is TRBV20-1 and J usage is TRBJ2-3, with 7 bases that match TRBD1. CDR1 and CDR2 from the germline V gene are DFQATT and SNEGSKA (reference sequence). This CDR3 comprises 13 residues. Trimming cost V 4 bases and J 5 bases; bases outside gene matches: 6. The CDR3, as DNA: TGCAGTGCTACCGAGGGGGCGCAAGATACGCAGTATTTT. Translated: CSATEGAQDTQYF.

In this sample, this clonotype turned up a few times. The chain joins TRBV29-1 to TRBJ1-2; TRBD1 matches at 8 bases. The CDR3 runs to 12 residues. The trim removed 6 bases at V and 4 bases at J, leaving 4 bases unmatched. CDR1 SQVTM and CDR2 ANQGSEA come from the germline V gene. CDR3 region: CSVADRAYGYTF. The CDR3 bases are TGCAGCGTCGCGGACAGGGCCTATGGCTACACCTTC.

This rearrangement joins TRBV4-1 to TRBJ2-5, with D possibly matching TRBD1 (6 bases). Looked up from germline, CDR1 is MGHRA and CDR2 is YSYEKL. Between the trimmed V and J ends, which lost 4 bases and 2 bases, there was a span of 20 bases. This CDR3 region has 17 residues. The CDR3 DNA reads TGCGCCAGCAGCCTCCGTAGTGGCAGGGGTGGACAAGAGACCCAGTACTTC. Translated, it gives CASSLRSGRGGQETQYF.

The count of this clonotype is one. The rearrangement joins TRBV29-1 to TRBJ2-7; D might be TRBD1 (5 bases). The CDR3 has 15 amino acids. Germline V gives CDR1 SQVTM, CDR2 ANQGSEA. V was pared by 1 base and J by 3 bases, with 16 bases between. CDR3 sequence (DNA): TGCAGCGTTGAAGGGGTGCAGGGTAATGTCTACGAGCAGTACTTC. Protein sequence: CSVEGVQGNVYEQYF.

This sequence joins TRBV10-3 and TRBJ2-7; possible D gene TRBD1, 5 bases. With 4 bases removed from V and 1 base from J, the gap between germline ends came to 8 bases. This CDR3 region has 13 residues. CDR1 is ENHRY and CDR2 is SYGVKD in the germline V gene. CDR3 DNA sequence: TGTGCCATCAGTGCACAGGCGTCCTACGAGCAGTACTTC. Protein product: CAISAQASYEQYF.

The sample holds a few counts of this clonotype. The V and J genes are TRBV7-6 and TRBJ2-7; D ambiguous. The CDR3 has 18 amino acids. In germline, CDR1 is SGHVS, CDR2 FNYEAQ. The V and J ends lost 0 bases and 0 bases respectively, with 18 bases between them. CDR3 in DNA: TGTGCCAGCAGCTTAGCCCTATCTGACGGATTCGGCTCCTACGAGCAGTACTTC. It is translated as CASSLALSDGFGSYEQYF. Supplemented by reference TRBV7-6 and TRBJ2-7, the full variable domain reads GAGVSQSPRYKVTKRGQDVALRCDPISGHVSLYWYRQALGQGPEFLTYFNYEAQQDKSGLPNDRFSAERPEGSISTLTIQRTEQRDSAMYRCASSLALSDGFGSYEQYFGPGTRLTVT.

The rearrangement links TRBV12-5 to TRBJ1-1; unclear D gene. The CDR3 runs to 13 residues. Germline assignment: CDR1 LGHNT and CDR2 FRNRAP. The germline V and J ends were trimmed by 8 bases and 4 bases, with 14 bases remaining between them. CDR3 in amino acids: CASLAGVGTEAFF. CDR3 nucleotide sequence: TGTGCTAGTTTGGCCGGAGTGGGCACTGAAGCTTTCTTT.

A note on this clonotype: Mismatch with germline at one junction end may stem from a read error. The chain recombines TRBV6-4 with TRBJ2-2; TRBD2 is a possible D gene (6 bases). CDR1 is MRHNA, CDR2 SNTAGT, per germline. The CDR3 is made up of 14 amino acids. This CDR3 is CASRDSGEAGELFF. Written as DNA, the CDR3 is TGTGCCAGCAGGGACTCCGGGGAGGCCGGGGAGCTGTTTTTT.

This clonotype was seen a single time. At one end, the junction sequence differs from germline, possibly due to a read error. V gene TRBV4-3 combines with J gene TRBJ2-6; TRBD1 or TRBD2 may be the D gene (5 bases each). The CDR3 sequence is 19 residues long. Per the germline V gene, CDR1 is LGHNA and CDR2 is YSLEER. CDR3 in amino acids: CASSQESRDALSGANVRTF. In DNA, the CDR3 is TGCGCCAGCAGCCAAGAATCCCGGGACGCCCTCTCTGGGGCCAACGTCCGGACTTTC.

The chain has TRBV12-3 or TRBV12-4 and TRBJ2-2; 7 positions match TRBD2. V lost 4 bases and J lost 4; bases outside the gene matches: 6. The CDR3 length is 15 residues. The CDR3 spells CASSSGLGFTGELFF. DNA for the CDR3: TGTGCCAGCAGTTCAGGACTAGGCTTCACCGGGGAGCTGTTTTTT.

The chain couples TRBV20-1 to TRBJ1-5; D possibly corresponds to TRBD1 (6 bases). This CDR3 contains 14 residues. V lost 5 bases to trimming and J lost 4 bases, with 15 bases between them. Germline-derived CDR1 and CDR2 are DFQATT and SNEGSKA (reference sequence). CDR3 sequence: CSAVRGGFNQPQHF. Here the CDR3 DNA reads TGCAGTGCTGTCCGAGGGGGTTTTAATCAGCCCCAGCATTTT.

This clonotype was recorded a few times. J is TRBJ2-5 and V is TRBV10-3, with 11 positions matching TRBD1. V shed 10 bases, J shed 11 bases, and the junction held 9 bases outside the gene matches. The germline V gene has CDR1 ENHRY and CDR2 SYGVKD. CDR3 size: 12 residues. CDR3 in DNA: TGTGCCAGAGGACAGGGGGCGAAAGAGCAGTACTTC. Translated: CARGQGAKEQYF.

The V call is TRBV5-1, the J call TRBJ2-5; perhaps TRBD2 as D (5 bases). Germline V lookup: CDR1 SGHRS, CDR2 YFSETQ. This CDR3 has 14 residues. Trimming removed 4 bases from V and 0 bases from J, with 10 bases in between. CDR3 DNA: TGCGCCAGCAGCCTCAAGGACTACCAAGAGACCCAGTACTTC. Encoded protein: CASSLKDYQETQYF. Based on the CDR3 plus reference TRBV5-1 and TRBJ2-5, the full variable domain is KAGVTQTPRYLIKTRGQQVTLSCSPISGHRSVSWYQQTPGQGLQFLFEYFSETQRNKGNFPGRFSGRQFSNSRSEMNVSTLELGDSALYLCASSLKDYQETQYFGPGTRLLVL.

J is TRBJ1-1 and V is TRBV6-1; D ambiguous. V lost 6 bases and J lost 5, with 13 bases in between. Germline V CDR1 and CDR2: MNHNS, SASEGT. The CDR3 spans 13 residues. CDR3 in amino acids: CASSARWATEAFF. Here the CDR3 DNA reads TGTGCCAGCAGCGCCCGGTGGGCAACTGAAGCTTTCTTT.

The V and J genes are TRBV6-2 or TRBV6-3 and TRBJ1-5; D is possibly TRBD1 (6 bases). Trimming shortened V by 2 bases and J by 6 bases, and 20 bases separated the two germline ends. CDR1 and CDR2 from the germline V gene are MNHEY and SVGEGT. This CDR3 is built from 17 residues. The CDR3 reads CASSYRPGQPFAQPQHF. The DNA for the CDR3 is TGTGCCAGCAGTTACAGGCCCGGACAGCCGTTCGCTCAGCCCCAGCATTTT.